This T cell receptor (beta chain) was sequenced during a study of cytomegalovirus exposure and HLA in healthy donors. The CDR3 has 17 amino acids. The V gene lost 5 bases and the J gene lost 4 bases, with 21 bases spanning the gap. From germline, CDR1 is KGHSH and CDR2 LQKENI. Details on this clone: Its specificity is not known.

The PCR used 60 Vbeta and 13 Jbeta primers. This table comes from immunoSEQ multiplex PCR, and its TCRdb copy is limited to in-frame clones, with some not included. Of roughly 150,000 clones in the sample, around 75% were seen once. Study-wide findings and caveats: CMV serostatus alone was available as immune exposure information. In vitro work confirmed that a few CMV-associated chains recognize CMV antigens.

The chain combines TRBV18 with TRBJ2-4; possible D gene TRBD1, 6 bases. Sequencing was carried out using PBMCs. The TCR was taken from a man aged 18 to 29 in good health and CMV-seropositive. CDR3 DNA sequence: TGTGCCAGCTCATCTTTACAGGGCTCAAGTGGGAAAAACATTCAGTACTTC. It yields the protein CASSSLQGSSGKNIQYF.